What follows are 10 T cell receptor beta chains derived from one specimen sequenced in a study of cytomegalovirus exposure and HLA in healthy donors. The primer mix had 60 Vbeta and 13 Jbeta primers. The repertoire was sequenced with immunoSEQ multiplex PCR; TCRdb's copy has only in-frame clones and lacks some. The sample table sets out 90,000 to 100,000 clones. The sequencing input was PBMCs. The source of these receptors is a woman in her 30s in good health and CMV-seronegative.

This chain joins TRBV9 and TRBJ2-2, with a weak D call TRBD2 (5 bases). CDR1 is SGDLS and CDR2 is YYNGEE in the germline V gene. The CDR3 sequence is 16 residues long. The germline V and J ends were trimmed by 0 bases and 5 bases, with 14 bases remaining between them. Here the CDR3 reads CASSVGFGIRTGELFF. The DNA for the CDR3 is TGTGCCAGCAGCGTAGGTTTCGGGATAAGGACCGGGGAGCTGTTTTTT.

V is TRBV13 and J is TRBJ1-3; TRBD1 aligns across 9 bases. Losses at the gene ends were 0 bases for V and 4 bases for J; bases not matched to a gene: 1. The V gene's germline CDR1 is PRHDT and CDR2 FYEKMQ (reference sequence). The CDR3 length is 15 residues. This CDR3 reads CASSLGGQGGNTIYF. The CDR3 nucleotides read TGTGCCAGCAGCTTAGGGGGACAGGGAGGAAACACCATATATTTT.

The chain combines TRBV9 with TRBJ2-2; 13 positions agree with TRBD2. The germline V gene encodes CDR1 SGDLS and CDR2 YYNGEE. This CDR3 region has 17 residues. V trimming: 4 bases; J trimming: 4 bases; junction bases outside the gene matches: 7. CDR3 sequence (DNA): TGTGCCAGCAGCATATTAGGGACTAGCGGGGCCACCGGGGAGCTGTTTTTT. Residues: CASSILGTSGATGELFF.

The chain links TRBV21-1 to TRBJ1-6; the D call in the table, TRBD1, was not verified against the DNA. TRBV21-1 is described as a pseudogene. The CDR3 spans 16 residues. The CDR3 loop is CASSKRQGLLGSPLHF. CDR3 DNA sequence: TGTGCCAGCAGCAAAAGACAGGGGCTCCTGGGTTCACCCCTCCACTTT.

As to this clone: The same CDR3 can be traced to other DNA sequences in this sample. The gene calls are TRBV19 and TRBJ2-5, with D possibly TRBD1 on 5 matching bases. In germline, CDR1 is LNHDA, CDR2 SQIVND (reference sequence). V lost 3 bases to trimming and J lost 1 base, with 9 bases between them. The CDR3 consists of 14 residues. CDR3 amino acids: CASSIPGLQETQYF. The CDR3, as DNA: TGTGCCAGTAGTATCCCAGGGCTCCAAGAGACCCAGTACTTC.

This chain's CDR3 is CASRLSSGVNTEAFF. The DNA for the CDR3 is TGTGCCAGCAGACTTTCTTCGGGGGTGAACACTGAAGCTTTCTTT. The rearrangement uses TRBV6-5 and TRBJ1-1; a possible D gene is TRBD1 (5 bases). This CDR3 comprises 15 residues. The germline CDR1 and CDR2 sequences are MNHEY and SVGAGI. V lost 6 bases, J lost 0 bases, and 14 bases lay in between.

The chain uses TRBV30 and TRBJ1-2, with 8 bases identical to TRBD1. CDR3 size: 16 residues. Losses at the gene ends were 3 bases for V and 3 bases for J; bases not matched to a gene: 12. CDR1 is GTSNPN, CDR2 SVGIG, per germline (reference sequence). Here the CDR3 DNA reads TGTGCCTGGAGCGCGGACAGGGAAGGGGTTCACTATGGCTACACCTTC. It translates to CAWSADREGVHYGYTF.

The chain joins TRBV7-6 to TRBJ2-3, with D perhaps TRBD1 (7 bases). There are 17 residues in the CDR3. The germline V and J ends were trimmed by 5 bases and 1 base, with 19 bases remaining between them. From germline, CDR1 is SGHVS and CDR2 FNYEAQ. The DNA for the CDR3 is TGTGCCAGCAGCACTCCTGGGGGGCAGGGGGGCACAGATACGCAGTATTTT. This gives the protein CASSTPGGQGGTDTQYF.

The gene calls are TRBV6-4 and TRBJ1-6, with 7 bases that match TRBD1. Trimming cost V 0 bases and J 0 bases; bases outside gene matches: 8. Germline assignment: CDR1 MRHNA and CDR2 SNTAGT. CDR3 length: 19 amino acids. The CDR3 DNA follows: TGTGCCAGCAGTGACTCGGACTCAGGGGGAAGCTCCTATAATTCACCCCTCCACTTT. It specifies CASSDSDSGGSSYNSPLHF.

The V and J genes are TRBV27 and TRBJ2-7, with 12 bases aligning to TRBD1. The CDR3 is 16 amino acids. Per the germline V gene, CDR1 is MNHEY and CDR2 is SMNVEV (reference sequence). Unmatched junction bases numbered 11, after V lost 5 bases and J lost 6 bases. DNA for the CDR3: TGTGCCAGCAGTATTATTCCGGGACAGGGGGCGGGCGAGCAGTACTTC. It codes for CASSIIPGQGAGEQYF.